This T cell receptor beta chain was obtained from a study of control samples from healthy donors and cancer patients. Measured with immunoSEQ multiplex PCR; TCRdb has only the in-frame clones, and not every one. The table shows over 50,000 clones, with around 95% occurring only once. CDR1 KGHSH and CDR2 LQKENI come from the germline V gene. V dropped 5 bases and J dropped 2 bases, with 13 bases sitting between them. The CDR3 totals 15 residues. This clone was counted a few times. The chain links TRBV18 to TRBJ2-1; TRBD1 or TRBD2 may be the D gene (5 bases each). Material for sequencing was blood. The clonotype originates from a woman between 18 and 29 years old in good health. CDR3 DNA: TGTGCCAGCTCAAACCGGGACGTAGCCTACAATGAGCAGTTCTTC. As protein: CASSNRDVAYNEQFF.